This record looks at one TCR beta chain sequence and its context. Only in-frame clones appear in the TCRdb table, and some are missing; sequencing was by immunoSEQ multiplex PCR. The sample lists about 51,000 clones, 85% to 90% seen once, with 4% to 5% in the top ten. These data belong to a study of blood T cell repertoires in COVID-19. About the study: Acute-phase and convalescent COVID-19 samples originated in the United States, Italy and Spain. In each case, the material was cDNA or gDNA derived from T cells, B-cell-depleted T cells, or PBMCs.

The CDR3 runs to 13 residues. Germline V gene sequence: CDR1 MRHNA, CDR2 SNTAGT. V dropped 6 bases and J dropped 6 bases, with 11 bases sitting between them. Sequenced material: peripheral blood. The chain employs TRBV6-4 and TRBJ2-2; a weak D match, TRBD2 (5 bases). The receptor comes from a man of 80 years or more with active COVID-19. CDR3 in DNA: TGTGCCAGCAGCCGAGACTACTCCGGGGAGCTGTTTTTT. Protein: CASSRDYSGELFF.